The 8 T cell receptor beta chains below all came from one sample that was sequenced in a study of shared clonotypes between healthy human individuals. Clones were read by immunoSEQ multiplex PCR, and TCRdb kept only the in-frame ones, dropping some. The data hold under 2,500,000 clones, with 95% observed a single time. The specimen sequenced was naive CD4+ T cells sorted from blood. Subset noted: CD45RA+ positively selected. The receptor set was obtained from a man aged 18 to 30 in good health.

The chain links TRBV15 to TRBJ2-5, with no clear D. The CDR3 covers 15 residues. Germline V gives CDR1 LNHNV, CDR2 YYDKDF (reference sequence). Trimming took 0 bases from V and 5 from J, leaving 13 bases between them. CDR3 coding DNA: TGTGCCACCAGCAGAGACCCTCAGATCCGGGAGACCCAGTACTTC. This encodes CATSRDPQIRETQYF.

The J gene is TRBJ2-1, the V gene TRBV5-4; 10 nucleotides align to TRBD2. Germline values: CDR1 SGHNT, CDR2 YYREEE (reference sequence). The ends lost 0 bases at V and 2 bases at J; junction bases unmatched: 2. The CDR3 totals 16 residues. The CDR3 sequence: CASSLDLAGAYNEQFF. Written as DNA, the CDR3 is TGTGCCAGCAGCTTGGACCTAGCGGGGGCCTACAATGAGCAGTTCTTC. Variable domain in full (rest from reference TRBV5-4 and TRBJ2-1): ETGVTQSPTHLIKTRGQQVTLRCSSQSGHNTVSWYQQALGQGPQFIFQYYREEENGRGNFPPRFSGLQFPNYSSELNVNALELDDSALYLCASSLDLAGAYNEQFFGPGTRLTVL.

J is TRBJ2-3 and V is TRBV7-3, with D perhaps matching TRBD2 (5 bases). Looked up from germline, CDR1 is SGHTA and CDR2 is FQGTGA. V gave up 2 bases and J gave up 4 bases, with 10 bases separating them. CDR3 length: 14 amino acids. CDR3 in amino acids: CASSLGREADTQYF. CDR3 DNA sequence: TGTGCCAGCAGCTTAGGGAGAGAGGCAGATACGCAGTATTTT. The whole variable domain, remainder taken from reference TRBV7-3 and TRBJ2-3, is GAGVSQTPSNKVTEKGKYVELRCDPISGHTALYWYRQSLGQGPEFLIYFQGTGAADDSGLPNDRFFAVRPEGSVSTLKIQRTERGDSAVYLCASSLGREADTQYFGPGTRLTVL.

The chain employs TRBV7-8 and TRBJ2-2; no definite D call. V dropped 1 base and J dropped 3 bases, with 9 bases sitting between them. This CDR3 contains 15 residues. CDR1 and CDR2 (germline): SGHVS, FQNEAQ. The CDR3 nucleotides read TGTGCCAGCAGCTTAGTTCTGATGGACACCGGGGAGCTGTTTTTT. Translation: CASSLVLMDTGELFF.

The V and J genes are TRBV7-2 and TRBJ1-5, with 7 bases lining up with TRBD1. In germline, CDR1 is SGHTA, CDR2 FQGNSA. This CDR3 is 16 amino acids long. The trim removed 1 base at V and 3 bases at J, leaving 6 bases unmatched. The CDR3, as DNA: TGTGCCAGCAGCTTAGAAGGACAGGTCCTCAATCAGCCCCAGCATTTT. Amino acid sequence: CASSLEGQVLNQPQHF.

The chain uses TRBV6-5 and TRBJ1-1, with D maybe TRBD1 (6 bases). Trimming removed 6 bases at V and 3 bases at J, with 14 bases between. From germline, CDR1 is MNHEY and CDR2 SVGAGI. The CDR3 totals 14 residues. The CDR3 spells CASSLTGSHTEAFF. CDR3 DNA sequence: TGTGCCAGCAGCCTGACAGGCTCACACACTGAAGCTTTCTTT.

The V call is TRBV19, the J call TRBJ2-3, with a weak D call TRBD1 (5 bases). The germline V gene encodes CDR1 LNHDA and CDR2 SQIVND (reference sequence). Trimming took off 7 bases at V and 3 bases at J, with 14 bases between the two ends. The CDR3 spans 14 residues. Here the CDR3 reads CASIDSSDTDTQYF. The CDR3 nucleotides read TGTGCCAGTATCGACAGTTCGGATACAGATACGCAGTATTTT.

A remark on this clone: The sample holds other DNA sequences that translate to the same CDR3. The chain links TRBV7-2 to TRBJ1-4; D unclear. CDR3 size: 13 residues. V was shortened by 1 base and J by 8 bases, with 8 bases between the two germline ends. Germline V lookup: CDR1 SGHTA, CDR2 FQGNSA. For the CDR3, the DNA is TGTGCCAGCAGCTTAGGTACGAGGGAAAAACTGTTTTTT. Its translation is CASSLGTREKLFF.